This passage covers 11 T cell receptor beta chains from one sample sequenced in a study of T-cell reconstitution after alpha-beta-depleted transplantation in children (dated by TCRdb to 2016 to 2017). Explained via the paper, the treatment or condition label denotes: allogeneic hematopoietic cell transplantation with graft depleted of TCRalphabeta T cells and CD19 B cells. To prepare the library, PCR was applied. The reads were generated on an Illumina HiSeq 2500. TCR library preparation used molecular barcoding, with unique molecular identifiers applied to normalize quantification of the TCRbeta repertoire. TCRdb itself trimmed the public reads at Q25 with fastp, ran MiXCR and retained productive beta chains. Under each unique CDR3 protein, matching rows form one entry showing the most common genes and DNA. The sample data list around 700,000 distinct CDR3 sequences, and around 14% of these were observed just once. The top ten clones comprise 0.79% of the sample.

Sample: PBMCs, taken before TCRalphabeta/CD19-depleted stem cell transplant. The receptors derive from a girl aged 2-10 years with congenital amegakaryocytic thrombocytopenia, due to receive a stem cell transplant.

Concerning this clonotype itself: Given a much more abundant clone one base away, this may be a read error. This chain uses TRBV20-1 with TRBJ2-3, with TRBD1 as a possible D gene (5 bases). The DNA matches TRBJ1-5 better at its end, which makes the J call doubtful. The germline CDR1 and CDR2 sequences are DFQATT and SNEGSKA (reference sequence). The CDR3 sequence is 15 residues long. The CDR3 reads CSARSGGGAVDTQHF. The DNA of the CDR3 is TGCAGTGCTAGGTCTGGCGGAGGGGCAGTGGATACGCAGCATTTT.

This chain joins TRBV12-3 or TRBV12-4 and TRBJ2-5; D may be TRBD1 (5 bases). V shed 3 bases and J shed 5 bases, with 10 bases lying between them. The CDR3 length is 13 residues. In DNA, the CDR3 is TGTGCCAGCAGTTTGCAGGGATACGAGACCCAGTACTTC. It yields the protein CASSLQGYETQYF.

The J gene is TRBJ2-1, the V gene TRBV5-5, with D perhaps TRBD1 (5 bases). CDR1 and CDR2 from the germline V gene are SGHKS and YYEKEE (reference sequence). V dropped 7 bases and J dropped 8 bases, with 22 bases sitting between them. This CDR3 is 15 amino acids long. Written as DNA, the CDR3 is TGTGCCAGCGACCGTTTTGGGGCCGAGGTCGATGAGCAGTTCTTC. Protein product: CASDRFGAEVDEQFF.

This clonotype came up many times. The V gene is TRBV5-6, the J gene TRBJ2-1; D gene ambiguous. The CDR3 sequence is 15 residues long. CDR1 SGHDT and CDR2 YYEEEE come from the germline V gene. The V gene lost 0 bases and the J gene lost 4 bases, with 11 bases spanning the gap. DNA of the CDR3: TGTGCCAGCAGCTTGGTACCAATCGATTACAATGAGCAGTTCTTC. Translating gives CASSLVPIDYNEQFF. The whole variable domain, filled in from reference TRBV5-6 and TRBJ2-1, reads DAGVTQSPTHLIKTRGQQVTLRCSPKSGHDTVSWYQQALGQGPQFIFQYYEEEERQRGNFPDRFSGHQFPNYSSELNVNALLLGDSALYLCASSLVPIDYNEQFFGPGTRLTVL.

This clonotype was observed a few times. The genes are TRBV7-9 and TRBJ1-1; unclear D gene. This CDR3 contains 12 residues. V lost 4 bases to trimming and J lost 7 bases, with 10 bases between them. CDR1 and CDR2 (germline): SEHNR, FQNEAQ (reference sequence). CDR3 sequence: CASSSPAGEAFF. The CDR3 nucleotides are TGTGCCAGCAGCTCTCCGGCGGGTGAAGCTTTCTTT.

The chain combines TRBV29-1 with TRBJ2-1; 9 bases agree with TRBD2. The CDR3 has 16 residues. With 1 base clipped from V and 2 bases from J, the junction kept 6 bases outside the gene matches. Germline CDR1 SQVTM, CDR2 ANQGSEA. CDR3 region: CSVEGLGGRAYNEQFF. Written as DNA, the CDR3 is TGCAGCGTTGAAGGTTTAGGCGGGAGGGCCTACAATGAGCAGTTCTTC.

This clonotype was seen repeatedly, ten times or more. The chain couples TRBV7-9 to TRBJ2-3; no firm D call. The V end lost 1 base, the J end lost 0 bases, and 11 bases lay between the germline ends. CDR1 and CDR2 (germline): SEHNR, FQNEAQ (reference sequence). The CDR3 is made up of 16 amino acids. CDR3 coding DNA: TGTGCCAGCAGCTTAGTCGGCGGAACTAGCACAGATACGCAGTATTTT. Protein: CASSLVGGTSTDTQYF.

This clonotype has ten or more counts. The chain uses TRBV5-1 and TRBJ2-5; D possibly corresponds to TRBD1 (5 bases). The CDR3 runs 13 residues. V was clipped by 5 bases and J by 3 bases, with 11 bases between them. The germline CDR1 and CDR2 sequences are SGHRS and YFSETQ. Written as DNA, the CDR3 is TGCGCCAGCAGAAGGACAAGCGAAGAGACCCAGTACTTC. Translating gives CASRRTSEETQYF.

This clonotype was detected only a few times. This chain uses TRBV5-1 with TRBJ1-1; no clear D. The CDR3 length is 15 residues. V was cut by 0 bases and J by 1 base, with 10 bases left in between. The germline CDR1 and CDR2 sequences are SGHRS and YFSETQ. This chain's CDR3 is CASSLDDGGNTEAFF. The CDR3 DNA reads TGCGCCAGCAGCTTGGATGACGGAGGGAACACTGAAGCTTTCTTT. The full variable domain, its missing parts supplied by reference TRBV5-1 and TRBJ1-1, is KAGVTQTPRYLIKTRGQQVTLSCSPISGHRSVSWYQQTPGQGLQFLFEYFSETQRNKGNFPGRFSGRQFSNSRSEMNVSTLELGDSALYLCASSLDDGGNTEAFFGQGTRLTVV.

This clonotype appeared a few times. This sequence joins TRBV3-1 and TRBJ2-3; D possibly corresponds to TRBD1 (6 bases). The length of the CDR3 is 13 residues. V lost 4 bases and J 6 bases, leaving 11 bases between the germline ends. Per germline, CDR1 LGHDT and CDR2 YNNKEL (reference sequence). The chain's CDR3 is CASSRTAVDTQYF. The CDR3 bases are TGTGCCAGCAGCCGGACAGCCGTCGATACGCAGTATTTT.

J is TRBJ1-2 and V is TRBV5-1, with D perhaps matching TRBD1 (6 bases). Trimming pared 3 bases from V and 2 bases from J, leaving 14 bases between. The CDR3 length is 15 residues. The germline CDR1 and CDR2 sequences are SGHRS and YFSETQ. CDR3 sequence (DNA): TGCGCCAGCAGCTCCCCGGCCGGGGGCAACTATGGCTACACCTTC. Amino acids: CASSSPAGGNYGYTF.